This record looks at one T cell receptor (beta chain) sequence and its context. In the authors' workflow: Estimation of nucleated cell counts was performed using reference gene primer amplification. Sequencing used immunoSEQ multiplex PCR; TCRdb keeps in-frame clones, though not all of them. Clone size and the V and J calls come from that table; the DNA yielded D and trimming. This sample has about 260,000 clones; about 86% occur once, and the top ten carry around 1.8%. This sample stems from a study of blood T cell repertoires in COVID-19. Across the study: Specimens from acute and convalescent COVID-19 originated in the United States, Italy and Spain. The analysed material was cDNA or gDNA that came from T cells, B-cell-depleted T cells, or PBMCs.

This CDR3 is built from 17 residues. V shed 2 bases, J shed 2 bases, and the junction held 3 bases outside the gene matches. Germline lookup yields CDR1 MGHRA and CDR2 YSYEKL. The material sequenced was peripheral blood. The sequence was collected from a man aged 25 to 40 with active or convalescent COVID-19. The chain has TRBV4-1 and TRBJ2-1; 13 bases agree with TRBD2. The CDR3 spells CASSQWTSGGPYNEQFF. CDR3 bases: TGCGCCAGCAGCCAATGGACTAGCGGGGGACCCTACAATGAGCAGTTCTTC.